This TCR beta chain was obtained from a study of T cells in Graves' hyperthyroidism and ophthalmopathy. V gave up 4 bases and J gave up 8 bases; unmatched junction bases: 6. The V gene's germline CDR1 is SGDLS and CDR2 YYNGEE. The CDR3 sequence is 14 residues long. This clonotype was seen repeatedly, ten times or more. RNA transcripts served as the template for amplifying TCR beta CDR3 regions. A first-round RT-PCR of the TCR CDR3 used the HTBI primer set. TCRdb itself ran the multiplex PCR reads through MiXCR, one entry per CDR3 protein. The table lists roughly 170,000 distinct CDR3 sequences, about a sixth of them singletons.

The sequenced material came from blood. The chain employs TRBV9 and TRBJ2-1, with TRBD1 matching 10 bases. This TCR derives from a woman aged 45 to 65 with Graves' hyperthyroidism. CDR3 sequence (DNA): TGTGCCAGCAGCAGACAGGGGGCAAGCGATGAGCAGTTCTTC. Protein: CASSRQGASDEQFF.